One and the same sample provided the 7 T cell receptor beta chains below, sequenced in a study of T cell responses to AZD1222 COVID-19 vaccine. Sequenced by immunoSEQ multiplex PCR; TCRdb stores in-frame clones only, minus some. The sample records approximately 160,000 clones, approximately 93% being singletons. The material sequenced was peripheral blood, taken on day 0 of AZD1222 vaccination. The receptors stem from an adult in good health.

The chain joins TRBV19 to TRBJ1-3; D gene ambiguous. Deletions cut 3 bases from V and 5 bases from J, with 5 bases between. The CDR3 is made up of 12 amino acids. Germline-derived CDR1 and CDR2 are LNHDA and SQIVND (reference sequence). The DNA of the CDR3 is TGTGCCAGTAGTATTGGGCGAAACACCATATATTTT. Amino acid sequence: CASSIGRNTIYF.

CDR3 protein: CSVEGRQKETQYF. In nucleotides, the CDR3 is TGCAGCGTTGAAGGAAGACAGAAAGAGACCCAGTACTTC. This sequence joins TRBV29-1 and TRBJ2-5; maybe TRBD1 (5 bases). The CDR3 is 13 amino acids. Germline V gives CDR1 SQVTM, CDR2 ANQGSEA. The V gene lost 1 base and the J gene lost 3 bases, with 9 bases spanning the gap.

The chain is built from TRBV15 and TRBJ1-6, with a possible D match to TRBD1 (5 bases). Germline CDR1 is LNHNV and CDR2 is YYDKDF (reference sequence). The CDR3 spans 16 residues. Trimming left V 1 base short and J 6 bases short, with 13 bases between. CDR3 amino acids: CATSRVPVGTNSPLHF. The CDR3 region has the DNA TGTGCCACCAGCAGAGTCCCCGTGGGGACTAATTCACCCCTCCACTTT.

The chain joins TRBV14 to TRBJ1-2; no definite D call. CDR1 is SGHDN and CDR2 is FVKESK in the germline V gene. V was pared by 3 bases and J by 8 bases, with 10 bases between. The CDR3 has 12 residues. The CDR3 protein is CASSHLDLGYTF. In DNA form, the CDR3 reads TGTGCCAGCAGCCACCTGGACCTAGGCTACACCTTC.

The chain joins TRBV7-9 to TRBJ1-5; D is uncertain. Trimming shortened V by 1 base and J by 6 bases, and 4 bases separated the two germline ends. This CDR3 comprises 12 residues. Germline V gene sequence: CDR1 SEHNR, CDR2 FQNEAQ (reference sequence). As DNA, the CDR3 is TGTGCCAGCAGCTTAGGGGGTCAGCCCCAGCATTTT. As protein: CASSLGGQPQHF.

The rearrangement joins TRBV5-6 to TRBJ1-3; D remains ambiguous. This CDR3 contains 19 residues. Germline assignment: CDR1 SGHDT and CDR2 YYEEEE. Between the trimmed V and J ends, which lost 5 bases and 0 bases, there was a span of 24 bases. CDR3 protein: CASRFTGASTPDSGNTIYF. The CDR3 nucleotides are TGTGCCAGCAGGTTCACGGGAGCTTCCACTCCTGACTCTGGAAACACCATATATTTT.

This chain joins TRBV3-1 (or the pseudogene TRBV3-2) and TRBJ1-6; D perhaps matches TRBD1 (5 bases). CDR3 length: 14 residues. Looked up from germline, CDR1 is LGHDT and CDR2 is YNNKEL (reference sequence). Between the trimmed V and J ends, which lost 4 bases and 9 bases, there was a span of 13 bases. CDR3 coding DNA: TGTGCCAGCAGCCTCGGGTATACAGGTTCACCCCTCCACTTT. It encodes CASSLGYTGSPLHF.